This T cell receptor (beta chain) was observed in a study of blood T cells in healthy people across ages. The J segment lost 5 bases and the V segment lost 6 bases, leaving 16 bases of the junction unmatched. Germline lookup yields CDR1 DFQATT and CDR2 SNEGSKA (reference sequence). CDR3 length: 17 amino acids. Alongside a J-beta primer mix, a sample-barcoded 5' primer served in a second PCR lasting roughly 7 to 11 cycles. TCRdb re-analysed the 5' RACE reads in MiXCR, keeping a single row per CDR3 protein. The data show around 700,000 distinct CDR3 sequences, more than 20% seen once. Extraction yielded at least 5 micrograms of total RNA per sample. This sample also belongs to another study, concerning T cells of mothers and their children.

This receptor was taken from a boy aged 5 to 17 in good health. Specimen: blood. The chain joins TRBV20-1 to TRBJ2-5; 12 bases line up with TRBD2. The CDR3 loop is CSAAGTSGWWGLETQYF. CDR3 DNA sequence: TGCAGTGCGGCCGGGACTAGCGGGTGGTGGGGATTGGAGACCCAGTACTTC.